This T cell receptor (beta chain) was captured in a study of OX40 agonist ivuxolimab in advanced cancers. Study-level information: Patients in dose escalation had liver, melanoma, kidney or head and neck cancers. Males comprised around 80% of the group, whose mean age was around 62 years (range 23 to 79). Notes on the study in general: Still undetermined is the antigen specificity of the expanded peripheral T cells.

The CDR3 is made up of 14 amino acids. V lost 7 bases and J lost 1, with 14 bases in between. Germline V gives CDR1 MRHNA, CDR2 SNTAGT. Remarks on this clone: Its antigen is undetermined.

Autoimmune disease history or systemic immunosuppression disqualified patients. Clones were read by immunoSEQ multiplex PCR, and TCRdb kept only the in-frame ones, dropping some. The sample shows about 150,000 clones, approximately 94% of them seen only once. The V call is TRBV6-4, the J call TRBJ2-7; D perhaps matches TRBD2 (6 bases). This clonotype was obtained from an adult with an advanced solid tumor such as melanoma, head and neck, liver or kidney cancer. Sequenced material: CD4+ or CD8+ T cells sorted from blood, taken in a trial of the OX40 agonist ivuxolimab. The CDR3 DNA reads as TGTGCCAGCATCGGGCGTGGACTATCCTACGAGCAGTACTTC. Its protein is CASIGRGLSYEQYF.